This T cell receptor beta chain was recorded in a study of blood T cell repertoires in COVID-19. CDR3 length: 16 residues. Germline V gives CDR1 SGHVS, CDR2 FNYEAQ. The V segment lost 1 base and the J segment 4 bases; nucleotides outside the gene matches: 2. Sequencing used immunoSEQ multiplex PCR; TCRdb keeps in-frame clones, though not all of them. The sample lists about 200,000 clones; more than 75% were seen once. V is TRBV7-6 and J is TRBJ1-6, with 9 bases lining up with TRBD1. The origin of this receptor is a man in his sixties with acute or convalescent COVID-19. Sequenced: peripheral blood. CDR3 DNA: TGTGCCAGCAGCTTAGGACAGGGGGGGTATAATTCACCCCTCCACTTT. Residues: CASSLGQGGYNSPLHF.